These T cell receptor beta chains were read from a single sample in a study of regulatory T cells in long-lasting Graves disease. TCRdb reprocessed the multiplex PCR reads with MiXCR, giving one entry per CDR3 protein. This sample has around 510,000 distinct CDR3 sequences; less than 25% occur once, and the top ten carry 7% to 9.5%. The sample here was peripheral blood mononuclear cells (PBMCs), taken when the disease was refractory, from a patient treated with antithyroid drugs. Receptors originate from a female donor with Graves disease. Each CDR3 is given with its conserved first and last residue. D genes are given only for firm matches. A row's size may be missing; if present it is once, few, many or a size class.

V gene: TRBV2
D gene: TRBD1
clone size: many
J gene: TRBJ2-7
CDR3 DNA: TGTGCCAGCAGTGAGATAGGGGGACAGGGCTCCTACGAGCAGTACTTC
CDR3 protein: CASSEIGGQGSYEQYF

V gene: TRBV12-3/TRBV12-4
D gene: TRBD1
clone size: many
J gene: TRBJ2-5
CDR3 DNA: TGTGCCAGCAGTTTAGGGAGGACAGGGGATCTCCAAGAGACCCAGTACTTC
CDR3 protein: CASSLGRTGDLQETQYF

V gene: TRBV5-6
D gene: -
clone size: -
J gene: TRBJ1-5
CDR3 DNA: TGTGCCAGCAGCTTGGGGACCTATCTTGAGCCCCAGCATTTT
CDR3 protein: CASSLGTYLEPQHF

V gene: TRBV6-5
D gene: TRBD1
clone size: many
J gene: TRBJ1-6
CDR3 DNA: TGTGCCAGCAGTTTACAGGGGATCTATAATTCACCCCTCCACTTT
CDR3 protein: CASSLQGIYNSPLHF

V gene: TRBV3-1
D gene: -
clone size: many
J gene: TRBJ1-2
CDR3 DNA: TGTGCCAGCAGCCTTTTCGAGGGGCGGAACTATGGCTACACCTTC
CDR3 protein: CASSLFEGRNYGYTF

V gene: TRBV28
D gene: TRBD1
clone size: many
J gene: TRBJ2-7
CDR3 DNA: TGTGCCAGCAGCTCTGCAGGACAGGGCTCCTACGAGCAGTACTTC
CDR3 protein: CASSSAGQGSYEQYF

V gene: TRBV28
D gene: -
clone size: many
J gene: TRBJ1-2
CDR3 DNA: TGTGCCCTCAGAGGGAGATACTATGGCTACACCTTC
CDR3 protein: CALRGRYYGYTF

V gene: TRBV12-3/TRBV12-4
D gene: -
clone size: few
J gene: TRBJ2-7
CDR3 DNA: TGTGCCAGCAGTTTAACTAGCAACGAGCAGTACTTC
CDR3 protein: CASSLTSNEQYF

V gene: TRBV12-3/TRBV12-4
D gene: TRBD2
clone size: few
J gene: TRBJ2-1
CDR3 DNA: TGTGCCAGCAGTTCAGGCGGCGGGACTAGCGGCTTCAATGAGCAGTTCTTC
CDR3 protein: CASSSGGGTSGFNEQFF

V gene: TRBV27
D gene: TRBD2
clone size: -
J gene: TRBJ2-2
CDR3 DNA: TGTGCCAGCAGTCGGGCGGGAGGAACCGGGGAGCTGTTTTTT
CDR3 protein: CASSRAGGTGELFF

V gene: TRBV7-3
D gene: -
clone size: -
J gene: TRBJ1-1
CDR3 DNA: TGTGGCAGCAGCTTACAGGCTAACACTGAAGCTTTCTTT
CDR3 protein: CGSSLQANTEAFF

V gene: TRBV12-3/TRBV12-4
D gene: -
clone size: many
J gene: TRBJ1-3
CDR3 DNA: TGTGCCAGCAGATTGGCGGGATCTGGAAACACCATATATTTT
CDR3 protein: CASRLAGSGNTIYF

V gene: TRBV4-2
D gene: -
clone size: once
J gene: TRBJ2-6
CDR3 DNA: TGTGCCGGCAGCCAAGATCGGAGGGTCTCTGGGGCCAACGTCCTGACTTTC
CDR3 protein: CAGSQDRRVSGANVLTF

V gene: TRBV10-3
D gene: TRBD2
clone size: -
J gene: TRBJ2-1
CDR3 DNA: TGTGCCATCAAAAGACTAGCGGGCTACAATGAGCAGTTCTTC
CDR3 protein: CAIKRLAGYNEQFF

V gene: TRBV25-1
D gene: -
clone size: many
J gene: TRBJ1-1
CDR3 DNA: TGTGCCAGCAGTCCGGGACGGATGAACACTGAAGCTTTCTTT
CDR3 protein: CASSPGRMNTEAFF

V gene: TRBV2
D gene: TRBD1
clone size: many
J gene: TRBJ2-7
CDR3 DNA: TGTGCCAGCACTTTTGGGACAGGATTATACGAGCAGTACTTC
CDR3 protein: CASTFGTGLYEQYF

V gene: TRBV2
D gene: -
clone size: many
J gene: TRBJ1-1
CDR3 DNA: TGTGCCAGCAGTCCACCCGGTCCCCGGGAAGCTTTCTTT
CDR3 protein: CASSPPGPREAFF

V gene: TRBV20-1
D gene: -
clone size: -
J gene: TRBJ1-5
CDR3 DNA: TGCAGTGCTAGGAGGAGGGGCCATCAGCCCCAGCATTTT
CDR3 protein: CSARRRGHQPQHF

V gene: TRBV29-1
D gene: -
clone size: many
J gene: TRBJ1-2
CDR3 DNA: TGCAGCGTTGAAGATCCGGCGGAAGGCTATGGCTACACCTTC
CDR3 protein: CSVEDPAEGYGYTF

V gene: TRBV20-1
D gene: TRBD2
clone size: many
J gene: TRBJ2-5
CDR3 DNA: TGCAGTGCTTTTCCGGCGGTTCACGGGAGGGCCCAAGGGACCCAGTACTTC
CDR3 protein: CSAFPAVHGRAQGTQYF

V gene: TRBV6-1
D gene: -
clone size: many
J gene: TRBJ2-2
CDR3 DNA: TGTGCCAGCAGTACCCCTACCGGGGAGCTGTTTTTT
CDR3 protein: CASSTPTGELFF

V gene: TRBV28
D gene: -
clone size: many
J gene: TRBJ2-1
CDR3 DNA: TGTGCCAGCAGCTTAGGAGGCAATGAGCAGTTCTTC
CDR3 protein: CASSLGGNEQFF

V gene: TRBV20-1
D gene: -
clone size: -
J gene: TRBJ2-5
CDR3 DNA: TGCAGTGCTAGGATCCAAGAGACCCAGTACTTC
CDR3 protein: CSARIQETQYF

V gene: TRBV2
D gene: TRBD1
clone size: -
J gene: TRBJ1-6
CDR3 DNA: TGTGCCACCACCACCGGGACAGAAATTTCACCCCTCCACTTT
CDR3 protein: CATTTGTEISPLHF

V gene: TRBV28
D gene: -
clone size: many
J gene: TRBJ2-5
CDR3 DNA: TGTGCCAGCAGCTTAGGGCAGGGGGAGACCCAGTACTTC
CDR3 protein: CASSLGQGETQYF

V gene: TRBV7-2
D gene: TRBD2
clone size: few
J gene: TRBJ2-2
CDR3 DNA: TGTGCCAGCAGCTTAGCATTTGGGACTAGCGACACCGGGGAGCTGTTTTTT
CDR3 protein: CASSLAFGTSDTGELFF

V gene: TRBV24-1
D gene: TRBD1
clone size: many
J gene: TRBJ1-5
CDR3 DNA: TGTGCCACCAGTGCCGGGACAGGGGGGGATCAGCCCCAGCATTTT
CDR3 protein: CATSAGTGGDQPQHF

V gene: TRBV27
D gene: -
clone size: many
J gene: TRBJ2-5
CDR3 DNA: TGTGCCAGCATCTACGGAGACCAAGAGACCCAGTACTTC
CDR3 protein: CASIYGDQETQYF

V gene: TRBV19
D gene: TRBD2
clone size: few
J gene: TRBJ2-7
CDR3 DNA: TGTGCCAGTAGTCTCACGGGAGGCTACTCCTACGAGCAGTACTTC
CDR3 protein: CASSLTGGYSYEQYF

V gene: TRBV28
D gene: TRBD2
clone size: -
J gene: TRBJ2-1
CDR3 DNA: TGTGCCAGCAGTTTAACTAGCGGGAGGAGCAGCTCCTACAATGAGCAGTTCTTC
CDR3 protein: CASSLTSGRSSSYNEQFF

V gene: TRBV27
D gene: -
clone size: few
J gene: TRBJ2-1
CDR3 DNA: TGTGCCAGCAGTTTGCTGGTCCGCGGGTCCTACAATGAGCAGTTCTTC
CDR3 protein: CASSLLVRGSYNEQFF

V gene: TRBV2
D gene: TRBD2
clone size: -
J gene: TRBJ2-2
CDR3 DNA: TGTGCCAGTTTTAGCGGGAGGGACACCGGGGAGCTGTTTTTT
CDR3 protein: CASFSGRDTGELFF

V gene: TRBV19
D gene: TRBD1
clone size: -
J gene: TRBJ2-7
CDR3 DNA: TGTGCCAGTAGTATCGGGGACAGGGGCTACGAGCAGTACTTC
CDR3 protein: CASSIGDRGYEQYF

V gene: TRBV9
D gene: -
clone size: -
J gene: TRBJ2-7
CDR3 DNA: TGTGCCAGCAGCGTACGGGGAGAGTACGAGCAGTACTTC
CDR3 protein: CASSVRGEYEQYF

V gene: TRBV15
D gene: -
clone size: many
J gene: TRBJ2-5
CDR3 DNA: TGTGCCACCAGCAGGGCTATCCAAGGCGAATTGTACCAAGAGACCCAGTACTTC
CDR3 protein: CATSRAIQGELYQETQYF

V gene: TRBV28
D gene: TRBD2
clone size: -
J gene: TRBJ2-1
CDR3 DNA: TGTGCCAGCAGCCTCGAATATGGACTAGCGGGAGCCTATGAGCAGTTCTTC
CDR3 protein: CASSLEYGLAGAYEQFF

V gene: TRBV4-3
D gene: -
clone size: -
J gene: TRBJ1-5
CDR3 DNA: TGCGCCAGCAGTTATGGGGCGTTTCAGCCCCAGCATTTT
CDR3 protein: CASSYGAFQPQHF

V gene: TRBV4-1
D gene: -
clone size: few
J gene: TRBJ2-2
CDR3 DNA: TGCGCCAGCAGCCAACAGGGTCTCACCGGGGAGCTGTTTTTT
CDR3 protein: CASSQQGLTGELFF

V gene: TRBV30
D gene: -
clone size: many
J gene: TRBJ2-5
CDR3 DNA: TGTGCCTGGAGCTCGGACACTCAAGAGACCCAGTACTTC
CDR3 protein: CAWSSDTQETQYF

V gene: TRBV6-1
D gene: -
clone size: many
J gene: TRBJ2-7
CDR3 DNA: TGTGCCAGCAGGATATATGGCTACGAGCAGTACTTC
CDR3 protein: CASRIYGYEQYF

V gene: TRBV6-1
D gene: -
clone size: -
J gene: TRBJ2-7
CDR3 DNA: TGTGCCAGCAGACCTAACCGACAGCGGTCTGGGGACTACGAGCAGTACTTC
CDR3 protein: CASRPNRQRSGDYEQYF

V gene: TRBV28
D gene: -
clone size: many
J gene: TRBJ2-7
CDR3 DNA: TGTGCCAGCGACCCGGGGTTCTCCTACGAGCAGTACTTC
CDR3 protein: CASDPGFSYEQYF

V gene: TRBV20-1
D gene: -
clone size: few
J gene: TRBJ1-4
CDR3 DNA: TGCAGTGCTAGAGCCAATCAGCCTCCCTGGGAAAAACTGTTTTTT
CDR3 protein: CSARANQPPWEKLFF

V gene: TRBV12-3/TRBV12-4
D gene: -
clone size: many
J gene: TRBJ2-5
CDR3 DNA: TGTGCCAGCAGTCCAGGGACCCCTCCGTACTTC
CDR3 protein: CASSPGTPPYF

V gene: TRBV15
D gene: -
clone size: few
J gene: TRBJ2-7
CDR3 DNA: TGTGCCACCAGCAGGGGAAAAGGGACTTTCGAGCAGTACTTC
CDR3 protein: CATSRGKGTFEQYF

V gene: TRBV27
D gene: -
clone size: once
J gene: TRBJ2-7
CDR3 DNA: TGTGCCAGCAGTTTTAACCGCCTTGGGGAGCAGTACTTC
CDR3 protein: CASSFNRLGEQYF

V gene: TRBV28
D gene: -
clone size: many
J gene: TRBJ1-5
CDR3 DNA: TGTGCCAGCAGTTTATATCCCGGCAGAAATCAGCCCCAGCATTTT
CDR3 protein: CASSLYPGRNQPQHF

V gene: TRBV19
D gene: TRBD2
clone size: many
J gene: TRBJ2-7
CDR3 DNA: TGTGCCAGTAGTAGACTAGCGGGAACCTACGAGCAGTACTTC
CDR3 protein: CASSRLAGTYEQYF

V gene: TRBV27
D gene: -
clone size: few
J gene: TRBJ2-7
CDR3 DNA: TGTGCCAGCGGGGAGGTTCCTAGATACGAGCAGTACTTC
CDR3 protein: CASGEVPRYEQYF

V gene: TRBV5-1
D gene: TRBD2
clone size: -
J gene: TRBJ2-7
CDR3 DNA: TGCGCCAGCGGTCGGACTAGCGGGACCTACGAGCAGTACTTC
CDR3 protein: CASGRTSGTYEQYF

V gene: TRBV6-1
D gene: -
clone size: many
J gene: TRBJ2-5
CDR3 DNA: TGTGCCAGCAGTGGAGGGACGCCCGACCAAGAGACCCAGTACTTC
CDR3 protein: CASSGGTPDQETQYF

V gene: TRBV7-2
D gene: TRBD1
clone size: few
J gene: TRBJ2-7
CDR3 DNA: TGTGCCAGCAGCTCTAAGGGGGCTGGTGCCGAGCAGTACTTC
CDR3 protein: CASSSKGAGAEQYF

V gene: TRBV7-2
D gene: -
clone size: -
J gene: TRBJ2-1
CDR3 DNA: TGTGCCAGCAGCAGCCTCCGGCCGCGGGAGCAGTTCTTC
CDR3 protein: CASSSLRPREQFF

V gene: TRBV29-1
D gene: -
clone size: once
J gene: TRBJ1-5
CDR3 DNA: TGCAGCGTTGTAGAAGTTAGCAATCAGCCCCAGCATTTT
CDR3 protein: CSVVEVSNQPQHF